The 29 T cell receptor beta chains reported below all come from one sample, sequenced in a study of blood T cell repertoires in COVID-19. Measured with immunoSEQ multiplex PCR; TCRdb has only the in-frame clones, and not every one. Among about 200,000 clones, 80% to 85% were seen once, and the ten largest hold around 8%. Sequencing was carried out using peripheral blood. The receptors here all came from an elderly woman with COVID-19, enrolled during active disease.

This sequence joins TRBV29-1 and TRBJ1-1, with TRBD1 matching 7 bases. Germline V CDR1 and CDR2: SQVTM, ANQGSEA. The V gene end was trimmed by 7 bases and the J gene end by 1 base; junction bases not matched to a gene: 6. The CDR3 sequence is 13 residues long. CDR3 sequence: CSARGTANTEAFF. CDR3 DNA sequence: TGCAGCGCCCGCGGGACAGCGAACACTGAAGCTTTCTTT.

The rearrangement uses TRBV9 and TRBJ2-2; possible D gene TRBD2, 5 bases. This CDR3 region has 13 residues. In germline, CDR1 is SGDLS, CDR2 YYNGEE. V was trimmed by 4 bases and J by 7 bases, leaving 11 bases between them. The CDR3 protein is CASSQPGFGELFF. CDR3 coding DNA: TGTGCCAGCAGCCAACCGGGGTTCGGGGAGCTGTTTTTT.

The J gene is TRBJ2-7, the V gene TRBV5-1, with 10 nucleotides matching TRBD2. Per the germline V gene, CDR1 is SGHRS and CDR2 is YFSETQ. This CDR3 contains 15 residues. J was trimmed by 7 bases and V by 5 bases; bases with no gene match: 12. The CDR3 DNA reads TGCGCCAGCAGATATCTAGCGGGAGTCATGGGGGAGCAGTACTTC. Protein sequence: CASRYLAGVMGEQYF.

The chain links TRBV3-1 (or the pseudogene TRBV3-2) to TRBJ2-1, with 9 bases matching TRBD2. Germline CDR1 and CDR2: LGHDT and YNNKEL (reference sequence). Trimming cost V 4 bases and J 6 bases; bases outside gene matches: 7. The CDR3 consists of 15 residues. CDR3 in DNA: TGTGCCAGCAGCCCTGGGACTAGCATGGGCAATGAGCAGTTCTTC. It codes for CASSPGTSMGNEQFF.

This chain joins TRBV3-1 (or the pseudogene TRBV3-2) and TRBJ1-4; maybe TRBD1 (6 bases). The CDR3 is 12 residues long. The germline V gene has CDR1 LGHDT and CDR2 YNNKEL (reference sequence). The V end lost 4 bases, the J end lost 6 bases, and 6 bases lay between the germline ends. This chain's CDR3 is CASSRGHEKLFF. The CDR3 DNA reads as TGTGCCAGCAGCCGGGGGCATGAAAAACTGTTTTTT.

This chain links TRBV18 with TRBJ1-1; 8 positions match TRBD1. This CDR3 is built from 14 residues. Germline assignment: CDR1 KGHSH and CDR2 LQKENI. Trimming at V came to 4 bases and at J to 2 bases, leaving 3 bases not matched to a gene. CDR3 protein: CASSQGTGNTEAFF. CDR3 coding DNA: TGTGCCAGCTCACAGGGGACAGGTAACACTGAAGCTTTCTTT.

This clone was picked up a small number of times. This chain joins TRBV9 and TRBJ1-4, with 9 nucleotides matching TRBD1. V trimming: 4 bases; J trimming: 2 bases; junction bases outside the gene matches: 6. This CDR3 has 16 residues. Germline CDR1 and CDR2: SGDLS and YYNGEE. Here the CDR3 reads CASSRQGGNTNEKLFF. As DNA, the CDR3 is TGTGCCAGCAGCAGACAGGGGGGAAATACTAATGAAAAACTGTTTTTT.

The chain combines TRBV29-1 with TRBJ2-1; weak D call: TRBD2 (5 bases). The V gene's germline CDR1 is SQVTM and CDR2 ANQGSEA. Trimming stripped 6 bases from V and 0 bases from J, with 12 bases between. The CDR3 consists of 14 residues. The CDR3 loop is CSVSSDFSYNEQFF. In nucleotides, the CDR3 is TGCAGCGTCTCCTCGGACTTCTCCTACAATGAGCAGTTCTTC.

CDR3 residues: CAIGNTQYF. The CDR3 nucleotides read TGTGCCATCGGGAATACGCAGTATTTT. This chain uses TRBV6-6 with TRBJ2-3, with D maybe TRBD2 (5 bases). From germline, CDR1 is MNHNY and CDR2 SVGAGI (reference sequence). V was clipped by 10 bases and J by 7 bases, with 6 bases between them. The CDR3 runs to 9 residues.

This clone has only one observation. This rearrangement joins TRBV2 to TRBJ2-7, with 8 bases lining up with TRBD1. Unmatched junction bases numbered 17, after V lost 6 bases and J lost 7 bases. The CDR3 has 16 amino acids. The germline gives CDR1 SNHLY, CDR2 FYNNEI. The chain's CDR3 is CASSGTRGQGRREQYF. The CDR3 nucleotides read TGTGCCAGCAGCGGGACTCGAGGACAGGGACGTCGAGAGCAGTACTTC.

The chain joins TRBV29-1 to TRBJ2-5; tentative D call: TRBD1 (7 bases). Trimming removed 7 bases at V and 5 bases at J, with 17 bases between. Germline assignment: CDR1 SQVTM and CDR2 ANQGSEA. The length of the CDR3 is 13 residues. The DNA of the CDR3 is TGCAGCGCGAGGAGGGGGCCGGGGGAGACCCAGTACTTC. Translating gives CSARRGPGETQYF.

The CDR3 reads CATKGQVNQPQHF. The CDR3 coding sequence is TGTGCCACAAAGGGACAGGTAAATCAGCCCCAGCATTTT. The genes are TRBV10-3 and TRBJ1-5, with 8 bases that match TRBD1. CDR1 and CDR2 from the germline V gene are ENHRY and SYGVKD. The CDR3 length is 13 residues. V trimming: 10 bases; J trimming: 4 bases; junction bases outside the gene matches: 6.

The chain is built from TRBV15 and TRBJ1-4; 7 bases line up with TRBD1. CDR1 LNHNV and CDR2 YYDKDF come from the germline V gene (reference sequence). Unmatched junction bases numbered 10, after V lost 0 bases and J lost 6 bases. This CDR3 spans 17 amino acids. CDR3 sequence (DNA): TGTGCCACCAGCAGAGATCGGGGCAGGGGGACAGATGAAAAACTGTTTTTT. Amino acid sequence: CATSRDRGRGTDEKLFF.

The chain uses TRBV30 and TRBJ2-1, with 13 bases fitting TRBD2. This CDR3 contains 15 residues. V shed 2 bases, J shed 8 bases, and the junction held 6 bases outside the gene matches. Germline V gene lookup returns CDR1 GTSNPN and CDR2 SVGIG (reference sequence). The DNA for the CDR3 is TGTGCCTGGAGTCCCACTAGCGGGAGGGCCCATGAGCAGTTCTTC. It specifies CAWSPTSGRAHEQFF.

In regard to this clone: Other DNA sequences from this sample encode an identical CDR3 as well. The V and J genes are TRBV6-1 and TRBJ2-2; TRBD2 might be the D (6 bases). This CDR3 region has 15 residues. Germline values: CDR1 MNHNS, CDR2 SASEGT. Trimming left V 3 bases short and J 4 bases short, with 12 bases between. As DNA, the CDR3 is TGTGCCAGCAGTGAGGGGGGACTTGGCACCGGGGAGCTGTTTTTT. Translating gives CASSEGGLGTGELFF.

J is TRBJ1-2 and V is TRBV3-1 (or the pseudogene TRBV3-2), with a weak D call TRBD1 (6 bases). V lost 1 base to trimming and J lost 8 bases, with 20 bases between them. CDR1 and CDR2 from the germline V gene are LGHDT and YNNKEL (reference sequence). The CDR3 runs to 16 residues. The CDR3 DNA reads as TGTGCCAGCAGCCAAGGAGGGGGTGGCCCGTTAAGGGGCTACACCTTC. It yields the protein CASSQGGGGPLRGYTF.

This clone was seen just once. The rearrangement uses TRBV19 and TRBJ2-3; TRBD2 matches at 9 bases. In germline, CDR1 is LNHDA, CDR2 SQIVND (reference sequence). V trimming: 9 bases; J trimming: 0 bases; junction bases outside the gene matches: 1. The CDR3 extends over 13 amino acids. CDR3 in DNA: TGTGCCAGCCTAGCGGGGAGCACAGATACGCAGTATTTT. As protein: CASLAGSTDTQYF.

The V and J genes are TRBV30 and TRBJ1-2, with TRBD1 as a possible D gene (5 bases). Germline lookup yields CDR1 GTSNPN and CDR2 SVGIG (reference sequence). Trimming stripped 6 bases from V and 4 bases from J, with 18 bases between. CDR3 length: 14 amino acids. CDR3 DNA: TGTGCCTGTACAAATAGGGGAGGAATCTATGGCTACACCTTC. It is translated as CACTNRGGIYGYTF.

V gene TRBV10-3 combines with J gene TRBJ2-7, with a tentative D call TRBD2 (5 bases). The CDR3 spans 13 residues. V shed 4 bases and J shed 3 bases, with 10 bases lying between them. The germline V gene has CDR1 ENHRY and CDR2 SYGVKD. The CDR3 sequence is CAISVPRGYEQYF. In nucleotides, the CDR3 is TGTGCCATCAGTGTCCCCCGGGGCTACGAGCAGTACTTC.

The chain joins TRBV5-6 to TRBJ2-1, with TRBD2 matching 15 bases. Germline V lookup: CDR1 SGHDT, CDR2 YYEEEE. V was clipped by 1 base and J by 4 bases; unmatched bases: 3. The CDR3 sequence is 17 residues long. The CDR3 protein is CASSLRTSGRAYNEQFF. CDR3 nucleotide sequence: TGTGCCAGCAGCTTGCGGACTAGCGGGAGGGCATACAATGAGCAGTTCTTC.

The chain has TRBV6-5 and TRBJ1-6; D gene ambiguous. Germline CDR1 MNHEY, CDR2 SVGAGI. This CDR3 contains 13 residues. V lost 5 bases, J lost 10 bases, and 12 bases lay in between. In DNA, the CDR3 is TGTGCCAGCAGTCCAGCGCCTCAATCACCCCTCCACTTT. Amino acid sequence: CASSPAPQSPLHF.

In DNA form, the CDR3 reads TGTGCTAGTGCCAATTCCGGGACAGATAATTCACCCCTCCACTTT. Protein product: CASANSGTDNSPLHF. The chain uses TRBV12-5 and TRBJ1-6; 7 nucleotides agree with TRBD1. The V segment lost 7 bases and the J segment 5 bases; nucleotides outside the gene matches: 8. This CDR3 spans 15 amino acids. Germline-derived CDR1 and CDR2 are LGHNT and FRNRAP.

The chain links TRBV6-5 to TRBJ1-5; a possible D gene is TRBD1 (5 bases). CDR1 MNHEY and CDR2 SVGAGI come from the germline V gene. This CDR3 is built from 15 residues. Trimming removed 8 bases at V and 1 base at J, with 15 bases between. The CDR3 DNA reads TGTGCCAGCCGGCGACAGAGGCGGAGCAATCAGCCCCAGCATTTT. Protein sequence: CASRRQRRSNQPQHF.

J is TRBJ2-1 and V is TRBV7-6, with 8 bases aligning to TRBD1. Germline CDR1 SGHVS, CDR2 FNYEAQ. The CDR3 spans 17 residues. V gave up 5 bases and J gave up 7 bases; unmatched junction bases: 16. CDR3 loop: CASSLRTGITYTNEQFF. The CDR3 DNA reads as TGTGCCAGCAGCCTTCGGACAGGGATTACTTATACAAATGAGCAGTTCTTC.

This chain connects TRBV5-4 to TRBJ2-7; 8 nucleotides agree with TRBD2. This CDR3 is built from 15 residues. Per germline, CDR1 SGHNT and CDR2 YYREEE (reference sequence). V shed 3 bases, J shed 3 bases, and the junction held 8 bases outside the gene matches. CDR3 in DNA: TGTGCCAGCAGCTCTGGCGGGGGGCTCGTCTACGAGCAGTACTTC. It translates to CASSSGGGLVYEQYF.

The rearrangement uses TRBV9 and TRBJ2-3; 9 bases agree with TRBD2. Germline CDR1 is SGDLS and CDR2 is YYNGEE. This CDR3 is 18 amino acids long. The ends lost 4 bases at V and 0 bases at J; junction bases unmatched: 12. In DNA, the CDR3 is TGTGCCAGCAGCTTTATAGCGGGAGCAGCGGTTAGCACAGATACGCAGTATTTT. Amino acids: CASSFIAGAAVSTDTQYF.

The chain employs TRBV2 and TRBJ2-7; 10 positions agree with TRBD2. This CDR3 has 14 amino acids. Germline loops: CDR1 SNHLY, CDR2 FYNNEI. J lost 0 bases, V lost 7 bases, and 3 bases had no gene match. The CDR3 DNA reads TGTGCCAGCACGGCTAGCGGGAGCTCCTACGAGCAGTACTTC. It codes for CASTASGSSYEQYF.

The CDR3 reads CASSRKTGTGGHGYTF. DNA for the CDR3: TGTGCCAGCAGCCGAAAAACCGGGACAGGGGGCCATGGCTACACCTTC. The genes are TRBV5-8 and TRBJ1-2; 12 nucleotides match TRBD1. The V and J ends lost 4 bases and 6 bases, in that order; junction bases with no gene match: 10. This CDR3 contains 16 residues. CDR1 SGHTS and CDR2 YDEGEE come from the germline V gene. Filled out from reference TRBV5-8 and TRBJ1-2, the complete variable domain reads EAGVTQSPTHLIKTRGQQATLRCSPISGHTSVYWYQQALGLGLQFLLWYDEGEERNRGNFPPRFSGRQFPNYSSELNVNALELEDSALYLCASSRKTGTGGHGYTFGSGTRLTVV.

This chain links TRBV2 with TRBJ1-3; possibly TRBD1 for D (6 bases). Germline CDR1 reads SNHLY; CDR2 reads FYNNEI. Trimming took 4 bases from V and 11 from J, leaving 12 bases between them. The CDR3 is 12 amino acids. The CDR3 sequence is CASSVSGDAIYF. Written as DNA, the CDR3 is TGTGCCAGCAGTGTGTCAGGGGACGCCATATATTTT.